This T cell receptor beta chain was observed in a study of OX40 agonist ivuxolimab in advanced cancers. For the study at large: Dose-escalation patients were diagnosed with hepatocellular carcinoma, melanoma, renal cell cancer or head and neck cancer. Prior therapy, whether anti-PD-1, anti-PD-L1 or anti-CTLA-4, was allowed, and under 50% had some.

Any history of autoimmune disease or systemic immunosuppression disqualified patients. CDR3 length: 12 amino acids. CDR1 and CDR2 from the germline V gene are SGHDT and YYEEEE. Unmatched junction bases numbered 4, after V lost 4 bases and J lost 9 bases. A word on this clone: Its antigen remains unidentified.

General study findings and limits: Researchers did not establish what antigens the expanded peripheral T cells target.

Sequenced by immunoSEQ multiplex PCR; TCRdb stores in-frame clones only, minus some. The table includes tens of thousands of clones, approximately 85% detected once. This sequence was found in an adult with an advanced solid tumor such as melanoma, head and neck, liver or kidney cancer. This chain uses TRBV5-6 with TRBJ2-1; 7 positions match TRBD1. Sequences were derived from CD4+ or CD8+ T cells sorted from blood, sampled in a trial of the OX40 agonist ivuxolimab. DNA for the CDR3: TGTGCCAGCAGCCAGAGGGGGCCTGAGCAGTTCTTC. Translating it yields CASSQRGPEQFF.